Below are 25 T cell receptor beta chains sequenced from a single sample in a study of blood T cell repertoires in COVID-19. Assay used: immunoSEQ multiplex PCR; TCRdb lists only in-frame clones, some missing. The sample lists 250,000 or so clones, roughly 91% occurring once. The specimen sequenced was peripheral blood. These receptors all stem from a woman in her thirties or forties who had recovered from COVID-19.

This clone was observed once. J is TRBJ2-2 and V is TRBV11-3; 7 positions match TRBD2. With V trimmed by 0 bases and J by 0 bases, 4 bases remained unmatched. The CDR3 extends over 17 amino acids. Germline assignment: CDR1 SGHNT and CDR2 YENEEA. The CDR3 coding sequence is TGTGCCAGCAGCTTAGAGGCGGGAGAGGCGAACACCGGGGAGCTGTTTTTT. Its protein is CASSLEAGEANTGELFF.

Regarding this clone: Other DNA sequences in this specimen translate into the identical CDR3. V is TRBV28 and J is TRBJ1-5, with D unclear. Germline V lookup: CDR1 MDHEN, CDR2 SYDVKM. The CDR3 consists of 13 residues. Trimming shortened V by 10 bases and J by 6 bases, and 16 bases separated the two germline ends. CDR3 nucleotide sequence: TGTGCCACCGCCCCAGGAGGCGGTCAGCCCCAGCATTTT. It translates to CATAPGGGQPQHF.

The rearrangement uses TRBV29-1 and TRBJ1-4, with D unclear. V shed 0 bases and J shed 7 bases, with 6 bases lying between them. This CDR3 has 12 residues. The germline V gene has CDR1 SQVTM and CDR2 ANQGSEA. CDR3: CSVEDGGEKLFF. The CDR3 DNA reads as TGCAGCGTTGAAGATGGAGGTGAAAAACTGTTTTTT.

The V and J genes are TRBV18 and TRBJ1-3; D uncertain. The CDR3 consists of 13 residues. Trimming took 2 bases from V and 7 from J, leaving 9 bases between them. In germline, CDR1 is KGHSH, CDR2 LQKENI. CDR3 sequence (DNA): TGTGCCAGCTCACCAGGGGAGACCAACACCATATATTTT. This codes for CASSPGETNTIYF.

This clone was picked up one time. The chain recombines TRBV7-2 with TRBJ1-2; TRBD1 might be the D (5 bases). V lost 5 bases, J lost 1 base, and 14 bases lay in between. The V gene's germline CDR1 is SGHTA and CDR2 FQGNSA. CDR3 length equals 15 residues. The CDR3 DNA reads TGTGCCAGCAGCCTCGGAGGGGCCCATAACTATGGCTACACCTTC. Protein sequence: CASSLGGAHNYGYTF.

The V gene is TRBV12-5, the J gene TRBJ1-1, with a tentative D call TRBD1 (5 bases). The germline CDR1 and CDR2 sequences are LGHNT and FRNRAP. The CDR3 loop spans 19 amino acids. V was pared by 7 bases and J by 0 bases, with 27 bases between. The CDR3 protein is CASASGGVRPSGMNTEAFF. CDR3 DNA sequence: TGTGCTAGTGCCTCGGGGGGGGTCCGGCCCTCGGGCATGAACACTGAAGCTTTCTTT.

The chain is built from TRBV5-1 and TRBJ2-5, with 8 bases fitting TRBD1. This CDR3 has 14 residues. Per germline, CDR1 SGHRS and CDR2 YFSETQ. Losses at the gene ends were 7 bases for V and 5 bases for J; bases not matched to a gene: 10. CDR3 nucleotides: TGCGCCAGCCGACCGGGCCCAGGGGGCGAGACCCAGTACTTC. Protein product: CASRPGPGGETQYF.

V is TRBV6-5 and J is TRBJ2-5; D is possibly TRBD1 (6 bases). The CDR3 spans 14 residues. Germline V gives CDR1 MNHEY, CDR2 SVGAGI. V shed 5 bases and J shed 5 bases, with 15 bases lying between them. The CDR3 loop is CASSHTGKVETQYF. CDR3 coding DNA: TGTGCCAGCAGTCACACAGGGAAGGTGGAGACCCAGTACTTC.

The chain recombines TRBV14 with TRBJ1-5; a weak D match, TRBD1 (5 bases). Germline V CDR1 and CDR2: SGHDN, FVKESK. The CDR3 extends over 15 amino acids. Trimming shortened V by 4 bases and J by 7 bases, and 17 bases separated the two germline ends. The chain's CDR3 is CASSPRGSIAQPQHF. The CDR3 DNA is TGTGCCAGCAGCCCCCGGGGGAGTATCGCCCAGCCCCAGCATTTT.

V usage is TRBV29-1 and J usage is TRBJ2-7; the match to TRBD2 covers 7 bases. V was clipped by 6 bases and J by 0 bases; unmatched bases: 5. This CDR3 has 13 amino acids. Germline V lookup: CDR1 SQVTM, CDR2 ANQGSEA. The CDR3 protein is CSVSAGPSYEQYF. CDR3 sequence (DNA): TGCAGCGTCTCAGCGGGACCCTCCTACGAGCAGTACTTC.

V is TRBV7-2 and J is TRBJ1-1, with D possibly being TRBD1 (5 bases). CDR3 size: 13 residues. Germline CDR1 and CDR2: SGHTA and FQGNSA. V was cut by 5 bases and J by 1 base, with 8 bases left in between. DNA for the CDR3: TGTGCCAGCAGCACCCAGGGGAACACTGAAGCTTTCTTT. It is translated as CASSTQGNTEAFF.

The CDR3 loop reads CSVGRGTNTGELFF. CDR3 nucleotides: TGCAGCGTTGGCAGGGGAACGAACACCGGGGAGCTGTTTTTT. J is TRBJ2-2 and V is TRBV29-1, with D possibly TRBD1 on 6 matching bases. V was cut by 4 bases and J by 0 bases, with 9 bases left in between. Per germline, CDR1 SQVTM and CDR2 ANQGSEA. The CDR3 length is 14 residues.

The chain recombines TRBV9 with TRBJ2-1; D is possibly TRBD2 (6 bases). Between the trimmed V and J ends, which lost 3 bases and 9 bases, there was a span of 13 bases. The CDR3 runs to 13 residues. Germline V CDR1 and CDR2: SGDLS, YYNGEE. CDR3 sequence reads: CASSGRDLIEQFF. The CDR3 bases are TGTGCCAGCAGCGGGAGGGACCTCATTGAGCAGTTCTTC.

The chain couples TRBV6-5 to TRBJ2-1; 7 positions agree with TRBD1. The CDR3 runs to 14 residues. Per germline, CDR1 MNHEY and CDR2 SVGAGI. With V trimmed by 7 bases and J by 5 bases, 8 bases remained unmatched. This CDR3 reads CASIQGTENNEQFF. The CDR3 DNA follows: TGTGCCAGCATCCAGGGGACAGAGAACAATGAGCAGTTCTTC.

The V gene is TRBV5-6, the J gene TRBJ2-7, with D perhaps matching TRBD1 (6 bases). The CDR3 is 13 residues long. V gave up 4 bases and J gave up 4 bases, with 12 bases separating them. CDR1 and CDR2 from the germline V gene are SGHDT and YYEEEE. In DNA, the CDR3 is TGTGCCAGCAGCCACGGACAGAAATACGAGCAGTACTTC. This sequence encodes CASSHGQKYEQYF. The variable domain in full, with the rest retrieved from reference TRBV5-6 and TRBJ2-7, is DAGVTQSPTHLIKTRGQQVTLRCSPKSGHDTVSWYQQALGQGPQFIFQYYEEEERQRGNFPDRFSGHQFPNYSSELNVNALLLGDSALYLCASSHGQKYEQYFGPGTRLTVT.

This clone was observed a handful of times. V gene TRBV7-9 combines with J gene TRBJ1-1; D is ambiguous. V was cut by 5 bases and J by 6 bases, with 13 bases left in between. The length of the CDR3 is 13 residues. CDR1 SEHNR and CDR2 FQNEAQ come from the germline V gene (reference sequence). The chain's CDR3 is CASSPREPSEAFF. The CDR3 DNA sequence: TGTGCCAGCAGCCCCCGGGAGCCCTCTGAAGCTTTCTTT.

This clone is a singleton in its sample. V is TRBV11-2 and J is TRBJ2-1; D gene unclear. Germline assignment: CDR1 SGHAT and CDR2 FQNNGV. This CDR3 spans 11 amino acids. Trimming cost V 5 bases and J 12 bases, with 11 bases left between them. The CDR3 DNA is TGTGCCAGCAGCCTGGCTCGCGGGCAGTTCTTC. Its translation: CASSLARGQFF.

The rearrangement links TRBV9 to TRBJ2-3; D not certain. The germline CDR1 and CDR2 sequences are SGDLS and YYNGEE. CDR3 length: 14 residues. Trimming left V 0 bases short and J 2 bases short, with 7 bases between. This chain's CDR3 is CASSVGAYTDTQYF. In DNA form, the CDR3 reads TGTGCCAGCAGCGTAGGGGCATACACAGATACGCAGTATTTT. Filled out from reference TRBV9 and TRBJ2-3, the complete variable domain reads DSGVTQTPKHLITATGQRVTLRCSPRSGDLSVYWYQQSLDQGLQFLIQYYNGEERAKGNILERFSAQQFPDLHSELNLSSLELGDSALYFCASSVGAYTDTQYFGPGTRLTVL.

The V call is TRBV7-9, the J call TRBJ2-3, with 9 positions matching TRBD2. Germline lookup yields CDR1 SEHNR and CDR2 FQNEAQ (reference sequence). This CDR3 contains 13 residues. V lost 7 bases and J lost 4; bases outside the gene matches: 3. The CDR3 loop is CASISGSADTQYF. The CDR3 nucleotides are TGTGCCAGCATTAGCGGGAGTGCAGATACGCAGTATTTT.

The count of this clone is one. This rearrangement joins TRBV10-3 to TRBJ1-2; TRBD1 aligns across 8 bases. Trimming at V came to 2 bases and at J to 8 bases, leaving 7 bases not matched to a gene. Germline loops: CDR1 ENHRY, CDR2 SYGVKD. This CDR3 has 14 residues. The CDR3 reads CAISEGQGLGGYTF. CDR3 DNA: TGTGCCATCAGTGAGGGACAGGGCCTGGGGGGCTACACCTTC.

The chain combines TRBV6-1 with TRBJ2-7, with TRBD2 matching 9 bases. V lost 2 bases, J lost 6 bases, and 5 bases stayed unmatched. CDR1 is MNHNS, CDR2 SASEGT, per germline. The CDR3 is 14 amino acids. The CDR3 bases are TGTGCCAGCAGTGAACCCGGACTAGCGCGCGAGCAGTACGTC. This translates into CASSEPGLAREQYV.

On this clone itself: Mismatch with germline at one junction end may stem from a read error. The chain employs TRBV7-7 and TRBJ2-6; D is unclear. The CDR3 is 15 residues long. Looked up from germline, CDR1 is SSHAT and CDR2 is FNYEAQ (reference sequence). The CDR3 coding sequence is TGTGCTAGCAGCTTGCAGGCGACTGGGGCCAACGTCCTGACTTTC. Amino acids: CASSLQATGANVLTF.

The chain recombines TRBV12-3 or TRBV12-4 with TRBJ1-5, with D possibly matching TRBD1 (5 bases). The CDR3 covers 13 residues. V was pared by 7 bases and J by 3 bases, with 10 bases between. The CDR3 protein is CASNLGLNQPQHF. CDR3 DNA sequence: TGTGCCAGCAACCTGGGACTCAATCAGCCCCAGCATTTT.

This clone was seen only once. The gene calls are TRBV7-9 and TRBJ2-5, with a weak D call TRBD1 (6 bases). Looked up from germline, CDR1 is SEHNR and CDR2 is FQNEAQ (reference sequence). CDR3 length: 15 amino acids. Trimming left V 5 bases short and J 7 bases short, with 20 bases between. CDR3 protein: CASSRPRTDPGTQYF. CDR3 bases: TGTGCCAGCAGCCGCCCAAGGACAGACCCGGGGACCCAGTACTTC. Full variable domain (remainder filled in from reference TRBV7-9 and TRBJ2-5): DTGVSQNPRHKITKRGQNVTFRCDPISEHNRLYWYRQTLGQGPEFLTYFQNEAQLEKSRLLSDRFSAERPKGSFSTLEIQRTEQGDSAMYLCASSRPRTDPGTQYFGPGTRLLVL.

This clone came up a few times. The chain is built from TRBV2 and TRBJ1-5; D perhaps matches TRBD1 (5 bases). Trimming cost V 4 bases and J 5 bases, with 18 bases left between them. The CDR3 sequence is 16 residues long. From germline, CDR1 is SNHLY and CDR2 FYNNEI. The CDR3, as DNA: TGTGCCAGCAGTGGCGGGGACCTCGCCCCACATCAGCCCCAGCATTTT. Its protein product is CASSGGDLAPHQPQHF.